The 11 T cell receptor beta chains below all came from one sample that was sequenced in a study of blood T cell repertoires in COVID-19. Sequencing used immunoSEQ multiplex PCR; TCRdb keeps in-frame clones, though not all of them. Here the sample spans about 150,000 clones, roughly four fifths being singletons. Specimen: peripheral blood. The receptors here all came from a man older than 75 with acute or convalescent COVID-19.

This chain connects TRBV15 to TRBJ2-3; unclear D gene. Germline CDR1 reads LNHNV; CDR2 reads YYDKDF (reference sequence). The CDR3 spans 15 residues. V was cut by 0 bases and J by 5 bases, with 12 bases left in between. This chain's CDR3 is CATSREQRTVDTQYF. CDR3 nucleotides: TGTGCCACCAGCAGAGAACAGAGAACGGTAGATACGCAGTATTTT. Full variable domain (missing parts from reference TRBV15 and TRBJ2-3): DAMVIQNPRYQVTQFGKPVTLSCSQTLNHNVMYWYQQKSSQAPKLLFHYYDKDFNNEADTPDNFQSRRPNTSFCFLDIRSPGLGDTAMYLCATSREQRTVDTQYFGPGTRLTVL.

This chain joins TRBV6-2 or TRBV6-3 and TRBJ2-3; no clear D gene. The CDR3 has 15 amino acids. V was pared by 0 bases and J by 10 bases, with 17 bases between. Germline V gives CDR1 MNHEY, CDR2 SVGEGT. The CDR3 is CASSYSRPWLTAQYF. In DNA form, the CDR3 reads TGTGCCAGCAGTTACTCGAGACCCTGGCTGACTGCGCAGTATTTT.

This sequence joins TRBV6-5 and TRBJ1-6; perhaps TRBD1 as D (5 bases). Germline CDR1 MNHEY, CDR2 SVGAGI. V was clipped by 0 bases and J by 10 bases, with 16 bases between them. The CDR3 extends over 16 amino acids. DNA for the CDR3: TGTGCCAGCAGTTACTCGAACTTCGACAGCTCGTCACCCCTCCACTTT. It yields the protein CASSYSNFDSSSPLHF.

This chain connects TRBV7-3 to TRBJ2-2; a possible D gene is TRBD2 (6 bases). The germline V gene encodes CDR1 SGHTA and CDR2 FQGTGA. The V gene lost 2 bases and the J gene lost 2 bases, with 9 bases spanning the gap. The CDR3 consists of 15 residues. In DNA form, the CDR3 reads TGTGCCAGCAGCTTAGCGGGGATCAACACCGGGGAGCTGTTTTTT. It specifies CASSLAGINTGELFF.

V is TRBV2 and J is TRBJ1-1; D may be TRBD1 (5 bases). CDR3 size: 14 residues. Per germline, CDR1 SNHLY and CDR2 FYNNEI. Trimming shortened V by 7 bases and J by 0 bases, and 12 bases separated the two germline ends. The CDR3 bases are TGTGCCAGCATCAACCAGGGCTTGAACACTGAAGCTTTCTTT. Protein: CASINQGLNTEAFF.

The V gene is TRBV7-9, the J gene TRBJ2-5, with 8 bases that match TRBD2. The CDR3 contains 16 residues. Trimming cost V 4 bases and J 1 base; bases outside gene matches: 8. CDR1 is SEHNR, CDR2 FQNEAQ, per germline (reference sequence). The chain's CDR3 is CASSSRRGVAQETQYF. The CDR3 bases are TGTGCCAGCAGCTCTAGGCGGGGGGTGGCCCAAGAGACCCAGTACTTC. The complete variable domain, with remaining parts taken from reference TRBV7-9 and TRBJ2-5, reads DTGVSQNPRHKITKRGQNVTFRCDPISEHNRLYWYRQTLGQGPEFLTYFQNEAQLEKSRLLSDRFSAERPKGSFSTLEIQRTEQGDSAMYLCASSSRRGVAQETQYFGPGTRLLVL.

The chain couples TRBV27 to TRBJ1-1; no firm D call. Looked up from germline, CDR1 is MNHEY and CDR2 is SMNVEV (reference sequence). The ends were cut back, 0 bases at V and 1 base at J, with 3 bases in the middle. The CDR3 runs to 13 residues. The DNA for the CDR3 is TGTGCCAGCAGTTTATCGCGGAACACTGAAGCTTTCTTT. This translates into CASSLSRNTEAFF.

The gene calls are TRBV7-2 and TRBJ1-3; D not certain. CDR1 is SGHTA and CDR2 is FQGNSA in the germline V gene. V shed 3 bases and J shed 0 bases, with 12 bases lying between them. The CDR3 is 16 amino acids. CDR3 in amino acids: CASSFTGTDSGNTIYF. The CDR3 DNA sequence: TGTGCCAGCAGCTTTACCGGAACAGACTCTGGAAACACCATATATTTT.

J is TRBJ2-1 and V is TRBV19, with 12 bases fitting TRBD2. Germline assignment: CDR1 LNHDA and CDR2 SQIVND (reference sequence). The CDR3 sequence is 16 residues long. V dropped 4 bases and J dropped 6; count of bases not matched to a gene: 7. The CDR3 region has the DNA TGTGCCAGTAGTACTTTGACTAGCGGGGGAACCAATGAGCAGTTCTTC. Translation gives CASSTLTSGGTNEQFF. Based on the CDR3 plus reference TRBV19 and TRBJ2-1, the full variable domain is DGGITQSPKYLFRKEGQNVTLSCEQNLNHDAMYWYRQDPGQGLRLIYYSQIVNDFQKGDIAEGYSVSREKKESFPLTVTSAQKNPTAFYLCASSTLTSGGTNEQFFGPGTRLTVL.

This clone was found a few times. The chain combines TRBV5-1 with TRBJ2-3; 10 positions match TRBD2. V dropped 2 bases and J dropped 0; count of bases not matched to a gene: 0. In germline, CDR1 is SGHRS, CDR2 YFSETQ. This CDR3 contains 15 residues. CDR3 amino acids: CASSLLAGSTDTQYF. In DNA form, the CDR3 reads TGCGCCAGCAGCTTACTAGCGGGGAGCACAGATACGCAGTATTTT.

The chain links TRBV5-1 to TRBJ2-5; 14 bases match TRBD2. Germline V gene lookup returns CDR1 SGHRS and CDR2 YFSETQ. Germline trimming cut 4 bases from V and 2 bases from J; bases unmatched to any gene: 10. This CDR3 contains 18 residues. The CDR3 loop is CASSTGLAGGLDQETQYF. CDR3 nucleotide sequence: TGCGCCAGCAGCACCGGACTAGCGGGGGGATTAGATCAAGAGACCCAGTACTTC.